This entry is about one TCR beta chain. The antigen is unknown. The entry originates in a study of metastatic and nonmetastatic thyroid tumors. Study summary: Repertoire comparison spanned blood and tumor or nodule tissue of malignant and benign thyroid patients. General observations from the study: Reports indicated that malignant thyroid tumors showed significantly higher TCR beta diversity than benign nodules did, in blood and tumor.

The germline V and J ends were trimmed by 4 bases and 8 bases, with 15 bases remaining between them. Germline V CDR1 and CDR2: SNHLY, FYNNEI. CDR3 length: 14 residues. Original processing notes: To classify distant metastasis in papillary thyroid cancer, a model was built from CDR3 differences across clinicopathological groups. MiXCR was used by TCRdb to re-call the PCR reads. V and J calls and clone size were set by TCRdb, not the authors. The table shows about 56,000 clones, with more than 25% occurring only once. Before thyroid surgery, none of the patients had received any treatment. Sequencing was carried out using blood. The V call is TRBV2, the J call TRBJ2-1; TRBD1 might be the D (6 bases). The clonotype was recovered from a female donor with papillary thyroid cancer or a benign thyroid nodule (not recorded which). Some clones in this sample may be carry-over from other donors' samples. The CDR3, as DNA: TGTGCCAGCAGTGCTAAAGGGGGTATTCATGAGCAGTTCTTC. Protein sequence: CASSAKGGIHEQFF.